This T cell receptor beta chain was recorded in a study of blood T cell repertoires in COVID-19 (dated by TCRdb to 2018 to 2020). Study-level background: The collaborator samples originated in the United States, Italy and Spain and spanned the acute and convalescent phases of COVID-19. The prospective study material was composed of cDNA or gDNA derived from T cells, B-cell-depleted T cells, or PBMCs. Deeply sampled blood TCRbeta repertoires from subjects exposed to, actively infected with, or recovered from COVID-19 were included in the dataset. The repertoires were made available in a free public database intended to serve as a resource for research on the immune response to SARS-CoV-2. Samples came from the ongoing ImmuneRACE study (first 160 participants) plus 1,254 subjects from 6 global collaborators. Nearly every sample came with metadata listing a de-identified subject ID, COVID-19 status, age in years and sex. HLA class I and class II types, where available, came from metadata supplied by the sample provider rather than from assay-based typing.

What the work shows at the level of the full study, not this receptor alone: The quantity of clinical and demographic metadata differed by source and by participant and was supplied without curation.

TCRbeta CDR3 regions were amplified from genomic DNA using the immunoSEQ Assay, a bias-controlled multiplex PCR. The original methods were these. Nucleated cell counts per sample were estimated from amplification of reference gene primers within the assay. To quantify the absolute abundance of each unique TCRbeta CDR3 rearrangement, sequence reads were collapsed and filtered. For each sample, productive Simpson clonality was calculated by taking the square root of Simpson's diversity index across productive rearrangements. TCRdb stores this immuneACCESS table with in-frame sequences only. Part of the clones is absent; in the studies checked, under half of the shortfall reflects unresolved V genes, and no reason is known for the rest. The D gene and trimming were derived from the DNA, and the V and J assignments and clone size from that table. This sample comprises approximately 270,000 clones, roughly 88% of them detected only once. About 10% of the sample rests with the top ten.

Whole blood was collected in K2EDTA tubes by collaborating institutions according to the institutions' own protocols. For TCRbeta analysis, collaborators shipped samples in one of three forms: frozen whole blood, isolated PBMCs, or DNA extracted from either of those sample types. A remark on this clone: The antigen it recognizes is unknown. Base qualities are not recorded, but no much larger clone differs from it by a single base.

The sample comprised peripheral blood. The origin of this receptor is a woman aged 70 to 79 with acute or convalescent COVID-19.

The nucleotide sequence reads TGTGCCAGCAGCTTGGCCGGCAGGGGATACGAGCAGTACTTC. It translates as CASSLAGRGYEQYF. The chain is encoded by TRBV5-4 joined to TRBJ2-7, with TRBD1 perhaps the D gene, on 6 matching bases. Trimming at the junction amounts to 0 bases on V and 4 bases on J, and the germline ends lie 11 bases apart. The CDR3, from cysteine to phenylalanine, totals 14 residues. The CDR3 DNA has 42 bases and is translated from base 1. CDR1 and CDR2 (SGHNT, YYREEE) derive from the germline V gene (reference sequence).